The 31 T cell receptor beta chains reported below all come from one sample, sequenced in a study of patients and donors after allogeneic stem cell transplantation. TCRdb reprocessed the RT-PCR reads with MiXCR, giving one entry per CDR3 protein. The sample gives roughly 200,000 distinct CDR3 sequences, around two fifths of which show up once; 33% is in the top ten. The specimen was blood, either unsorted or a sorted T cell fraction (not recorded which). These receptors were collected from a human donor who was either an allogeneic HSCT recipient or a stem cell or donor lymphocyte infusion donor (not recorded which). It is not recorded whose cells these are; they may come from a transplant donor.

V and J are TRBV9 and TRBJ1-3; no firm D call. Trimming cost V 0 bases and J 2 bases, with 6 bases left between them. Germline CDR1 is SGDLS and CDR2 is YYNGEE. The CDR3 loop spans 14 amino acids. CDR3 nucleotide sequence: TGTGCCAGCAGCGTAGAACGGGCTGGAAACACCATATATTTT. Protein: CASSVERAGNTIYF.

The rearrangement uses TRBV4-3 and TRBJ2-1; D unclear. The V gene lost 0 bases and the J gene lost 9 bases, with 12 bases spanning the gap. CDR1 is LGHNA and CDR2 is YSLEER in the germline V gene. The CDR3 is 14 amino acids. CDR3 loop: CASSQDRGVAEQFF. The CDR3, as DNA: TGCGCCAGCAGCCAAGATCGAGGAGTTGCTGAGCAGTTCTTC.

This clonotype was observed a few times. For the CDR3, the DNA is TGTGCCAGCAGTTACTCGTTGCGGTTGGCGATCCCTCCCGACTACGAGCAGTACTTC. Translated, it gives CASSYSLRLAIPPDYEQYF. This sequence joins TRBV6-6 and TRBJ2-7; D not resolved. Germline values: CDR1 MNHNY, CDR2 SVGAGI (reference sequence). The CDR3 is 19 residues long. V lost 0 bases and J 3 bases, leaving 24 bases between the germline ends.

The V call is TRBV25-1, the J call TRBJ2-5, with D uncertain. Per germline, CDR1 MGHDK and CDR2 SYGVNS. The length of the CDR3 is 15 residues. V dropped 8 bases and J dropped 2 bases, with 18 bases sitting between them. The DNA of the CDR3 is TGTGCCAGCCATATTACGAAGACGTTACAAGAGACCCAGTACTTC. The encoded protein is CASHITKTLQETQYF.

The chain is built from TRBV14 and TRBJ2-3; maybe TRBD2 (6 bases). From germline, CDR1 is SGHDN and CDR2 FVKESK. The CDR3 runs to 16 residues. V was trimmed by 0 bases and J by 4 bases, leaving 14 bases between them. CDR3 in amino acids: CASSQDIPPGADTQYF. DNA for the CDR3: TGTGCCAGCAGCCAAGATATACCCCCGGGGGCAGATACGCAGTATTTT.

This sequence joins TRBV12-3 or TRBV12-4 and TRBJ2-7; 10 bases agree with TRBD2. The ends lost 6 bases at V and 3 bases at J; junction bases unmatched: 5. The CDR3 consists of 14 residues. CDR3 protein: CASRTSGPFYEQYF. CDR3 DNA sequence: TGTGCCAGCAGGACTAGCGGGCCTTTCTACGAGCAGTACTTC.

The sample holds a few counts of this clonotype. This chain uses TRBV29-1 with TRBJ1-1, with a weak D call TRBD1 (6 bases). Looked up from germline, CDR1 is SQVTM and CDR2 is ANQGSEA. The CDR3 is 12 residues long. V was clipped by 3 bases and J by 8 bases, with 13 bases between them. CDR3 sequence: CSVDSMTGEAFF. The DNA for the CDR3 is TGCAGCGTTGATAGTATGACAGGCGAAGCTTTCTTT.

The V and J genes are TRBV20-1 and TRBJ2-7; 8 bases map to TRBD2. V was clipped by 6 bases and J by 4 bases; unmatched bases: 11. CDR1 is DFQATT, CDR2 SNEGSKA, per germline (reference sequence). The CDR3 covers 14 residues. CDR3 loop: CSAPTASGGYEQYF. In DNA form, the CDR3 reads TGCAGTGCCCCGACCGCAAGCGGGGGATACGAGCAGTACTTC.

The chain joins TRBV7-9 to TRBJ2-5; D call uncertain. This CDR3 is built from 13 residues. V was clipped by 1 base and J by 5 bases, with 8 bases between them. Germline CDR1 SEHNR, CDR2 FQNEAQ (reference sequence). CDR3 DNA: TGTGCCAGCAGCTTAGTAGGGTCCGAGACCCAGTACTTC. Amino acid sequence: CASSLVGSETQYF.

The CDR3 loop reads CASSVGTDETQYF. DNA for the CDR3: TGTGCCAGCAGCGTAGGAACAGATGAGACCCAGTACTTC. V gene TRBV9 combines with J gene TRBJ2-5; D is unclear. Germline CDR1 SGDLS, CDR2 YYNGEE. This CDR3 is built from 13 residues. Trimming took off 0 bases at V and 5 bases at J, with 8 bases between the two ends.

The rearrangement links TRBV7-2 to TRBJ1-5, with no clear D. The CDR3 consists of 13 residues. The germline CDR1 and CDR2 sequences are SGHTA and FQGNSA. V gave up 8 bases and J gave up 7 bases, with 15 bases separating them. The CDR3 is CASAAGREQPQHF. Written as DNA, the CDR3 is TGTGCCAGCGCAGCTGGCAGAGAGCAGCCCCAGCATTTT.

This clonotype was detected a few times. The chain combines TRBV5-1 with TRBJ1-1; no reliable D call. Trimming shortened V by 4 bases and J by 0 bases, and 19 bases separated the two germline ends. Looked up from germline, CDR1 is SGHRS and CDR2 is YFSETQ. This CDR3 is 17 amino acids long. The DNA of the CDR3 is TGCGCCAGCAGCCCCCGGAGCGGGCGGCTCATGAACACTGAAGCTTTCTTT. Amino acids: CASSPRSGRLMNTEAFF.

The gene calls are TRBV9 and TRBJ1-1; TRBD1 agrees at 12 bases. CDR3 length: 15 amino acids. The J segment lost 6 bases and the V segment lost 3 bases, leaving 6 bases of the junction unmatched. CDR1 is SGDLS, CDR2 YYNGEE, per germline. CDR3 nucleotides: TGTGCCAGCAGCGCCTTGGGACAGGGGGCTTCTGAAGCTTTCTTT. This translates into CASSALGQGASEAFF.

This clonotype has more than one count but fewer than ten. The chain uses TRBV7-3 and TRBJ1-1; D might be TRBD1 (5 bases). The germline gives CDR1 SGHTA, CDR2 FQGTGA. The CDR3 contains 14 residues. V lost 8 bases and J lost 1, with 14 bases in between. The CDR3 loop is CASSPGPQNTEAFF. CDR3 nucleotides: TGTGCCAGCTCGCCGGGACCGCAGAACACTGAAGCTTTCTTT.

A few counts support this clonotype. The CDR3 nucleotides are TGTGCCAGCAGAATTGACAGTCCCAATCAGCCCCAGCATTTT. This encodes CASRIDSPNQPQHF. The rearrangement joins TRBV6-1 to TRBJ1-5; TRBD1 is a possible D gene (5 bases). The germline gives CDR1 MNHNS, CDR2 SASEGT. The CDR3 totals 14 residues. The V end lost 6 bases, the J end lost 3 bases, and 12 bases lay between the germline ends.

The gene calls are TRBV7-9 and TRBJ2-7, with 11 bases identical to TRBD2. The V gene end was trimmed by 4 bases and the J gene end by 2 bases; junction bases not matched to a gene: 7. The CDR3 contains 16 residues. Looked up from germline, CDR1 is SEHNR and CDR2 is FQNEAQ (reference sequence). CDR3 coding DNA: TGTGCCAGCAGCTCTCTTAGCGGGAGGGCCCCCTACGAGCAGTACTTC. It is translated as CASSSLSGRAPYEQYF.

The genes are TRBV20-1 and TRBJ2-1; TRBD2 aligns across 9 bases. CDR1 and CDR2 (germline): DFQATT, SNEGSKA (reference sequence). V dropped 5 bases and J dropped 4; count of bases not matched to a gene: 3. The CDR3 extends over 13 amino acids. CDR3 coding DNA: TGCAGTGCTGGGACTAGCCCGTACAATGAGCAGTTCTTC. The encoded protein is CSAGTSPYNEQFF.

The chain couples TRBV6-6 to TRBJ2-7; 7 bases align to TRBD1. Germline trimming cut 2 bases from V and 5 bases from J; bases unmatched to any gene: 15. CDR1 and CDR2 from the germline V gene are MNHNY and SVGAGI (reference sequence). The CDR3 has 17 residues. CDR3 region: CASSYPTPAGGMDEQYF. The CDR3 DNA is TGTGCCAGCAGTTACCCGACCCCTGCAGGGGGAATGGACGAGCAGTACTTC.

This clonotype was found a few times. Here the CDR3 reads CASSLQGSYGYTF. CDR3 DNA: TGTGCCAGCAGTTTACAGGGATCCTATGGCTACACCTTC. This chain joins TRBV27 and TRBJ1-2; perhaps TRBD1 as D (5 bases). Trimming shortened V by 2 bases and J by 4 bases, and 8 bases separated the two germline ends. The CDR3 length is 13 residues. In germline, CDR1 is MNHEY, CDR2 SMNVEV (reference sequence).

The V call is TRBV3-1, the J call TRBJ2-7; maybe TRBD2 (6 bases). Germline lookup yields CDR1 LGHDT and CDR2 YNNKEL (reference sequence). The CDR3 length is 15 residues. V lost 0 bases and J lost 3, with 12 bases in between. CDR3 loop: CASSQDAGGGYEQYF. CDR3 nucleotide sequence: TGTGCCAGCAGCCAAGATGCTGGGGGAGGCTACGAGCAGTACTTC.

This clonotype came up a few times. The V gene is TRBV5-1, the J gene TRBJ2-5; D gene uncertain. Germline loops: CDR1 SGHRS, CDR2 YFSETQ. This CDR3 region has 15 residues. Trimming took 4 bases from V and 4 from J, leaving 17 bases between them. CDR3 DNA sequence: TGCGCCAGCAGCCTTTCCGATAGATTGATAGAGACCCAGTACTTC. This codes for CASSLSDRLIETQYF.

The rearrangement uses TRBV29-1 and TRBJ1-1; 11 positions match TRBD1. Germline V gene lookup returns CDR1 SQVTM and CDR2 ANQGSEA. There are 12 residues in the CDR3. Trimming removed 7 bases from V and 3 bases from J; junction bases left unmatched: 1. CDR3: CSGDRGDTEAFF. CDR3 DNA: TGCAGCGGGGACAGGGGGGACACTGAAGCTTTCTTT.

The chain carries TRBV29-1 and TRBJ1-1; a weak D match, TRBD1 (6 bases). V gave up 6 bases and J gave up 0 bases, with 11 bases separating them. Germline values: CDR1 SQVTM, CDR2 ANQGSEA. This CDR3 region has 13 residues. CDR3 DNA sequence: TGCAGCGTGCAGGGGTTAATGAACACTGAAGCTTTCTTT. This sequence encodes CSVQGLMNTEAFF. The full variable domain, with the rest looked up from reference TRBV29-1 and TRBJ1-1, is SAVISQKPSRDICQRGTSLTIQCQVDSQVTMMFWYRQQPGQSLTLIATANQGSEATYESGFVIDKFPISRPNLTFSTLTVSNMSPEDSSIYLCSVQGLMNTEAFFGQGTRLTVV.

This sequence joins TRBV9 and TRBJ2-1, with 12 bases aligning to TRBD2. In germline, CDR1 is SGDLS, CDR2 YYNGEE. Losses at the gene ends were 3 bases for V and 4 bases for J; bases not matched to a gene: 2. CDR3 size: 15 residues. CDR3 in amino acids: CASSALAGGYNEQFF. In DNA form, the CDR3 reads TGTGCCAGCAGCGCACTAGCGGGAGGATACAATGAGCAGTTCTTC.

This clonotype was found once. DNA for the CDR3: TGCGCCAGCAGCCAAGAGGCACAGGTGAACTATGGCTACACCTTC. It translates to CASSQEAQVNYGYTF. The rearrangement joins TRBV4-3 to TRBJ1-2, with TRBD1 as a possible D gene (5 bases). The germline gives CDR1 LGHNA, CDR2 YSLEER. V lost 0 bases, J lost 2 bases, and 10 bases lay in between. The CDR3 loop spans 15 amino acids.

The CDR3 DNA follows: TGTGCCAGCAGTGATGGACTAGCCTATGAGCAGTTCTTC. It encodes CASSDGLAYEQFF. The rearrangement joins TRBV25-1 to TRBJ2-1; 8 nucleotides line up with TRBD2. V was pared by 3 bases and J by 8 bases, with 3 bases of the junction left unmatched. CDR1 is MGHDK, CDR2 SYGVNS, per germline. This CDR3 comprises 13 residues. The full variable domain, with the rest looked up from reference TRBV25-1 and TRBJ2-1, is EADIYQTPRYLVIGTGKKITLECSQTMGHDKMYWYQQDPGMELHLIHYSYGVNSTEKGDLSSESTVSRIRTEHFPLTLESARPSHTSQYLCASSDGLAYEQFFGPGTRLTVL.

This chain connects TRBV5-6 to TRBJ2-5; D possibly corresponds to TRBD1 (7 bases). Trimming took 1 base from V and 9 from J, leaving 25 bases between them. Germline loops: CDR1 SGHDT, CDR2 YYEEEE. The CDR3 is 17 residues long. The CDR3 nucleotides are TGTGCCAGCAGCTTGAAGCTTGTAACAGGGGCTGGAGGGGCCCAGTACTTC. Protein product: CASSLKLVTGAGGAQYF.

The CDR3 sequence: CASSPFTGYTEAFF. As DNA, the CDR3 is TGTGCCAGCAGTCCCTTCACAGGGTACACTGAAGCTTTCTTT. The chain couples TRBV7-9 to TRBJ1-1, with a possible D match to TRBD1 (6 bases). The germline V gene encodes CDR1 SEHNR and CDR2 FQNEAQ (reference sequence). Trimming took 6 bases from V and 3 from J, leaving 14 bases between them. This CDR3 contains 14 residues.

The chain links TRBV6-5 to TRBJ2-1; 8 bases map to TRBD2. V trimming: 7 bases; J trimming: 2 bases; junction bases outside the gene matches: 7. CDR1 is MNHEY and CDR2 is SVGAGI in the germline V gene. The CDR3 consists of 15 residues. The CDR3 spells CASTPGGAPYNEQFF. CDR3 coding DNA: TGTGCCAGCACCCCCGGGGGGGCTCCCTACAATGAGCAGTTCTTC.

This clonotype came up a few times. The chain recombines TRBV7-9 with TRBJ1-1, with a tentative D call TRBD1 (5 bases). The V end was cut by 8 bases, the J end by 5 bases, with 18 bases between. Germline V lookup: CDR1 SEHNR, CDR2 FQNEAQ (reference sequence). The length of the CDR3 is 14 residues. This CDR3 reads CASELGGSGTEAFF. The CDR3 DNA is TGTGCCAGCGAATTGGGGGGGAGTGGAACTGAAGCTTTCTTT. The variable domain in full, completed from reference TRBV7-9 and TRBJ1-1, reads DTGVSQNPRHKITKRGQNVTFRCDPISEHNRLYWYRQTLGQGPEFLTYFQNEAQLEKSRLLSDRFSAERPKGSFSTLEIQRTEQGDSAMYLCASELGGSGTEAFFGQGTRLTVV.

This clonotype was counted between two and nine times. The V call is TRBV7-9, the J call TRBJ1-1, with a possible D match to TRBD1 (5 bases). Germline CDR1 reads SEHNR; CDR2 reads FQNEAQ (reference sequence). This CDR3 has 16 residues. Trimming shortened V by 2 bases and J by 4 bases, and 17 bases separated the two germline ends. The CDR3 nucleotides are TGTGCCAGCAGCTTAAGGCGGACAACTTGGGGCACTGAAGCTTTCTTT. This translates into CASSLRRTTWGTEAFF.